Given below is one T cell receptor beta chain in context. The antigen is not known. This record belongs to a study of OX40 agonist ivuxolimab in advanced cancers. Notes on the study in general: Undetermined was the antigen specificity of the expanded peripheral T cells. The study found that CD8+ T cells averaged more expanded clones than CD4+. At 0.1 to 3.0 mg/kg, CD4+ and CD8+ blood T cells expanded clonally by week 6.

V lost 10 bases and J 0 bases, leaving 6 bases between the germline ends. This CDR3 has 11 amino acids. Generated by immunoSEQ multiplex PCR, the TCRdb table keeps only in-frame clones and is missing some. The sample has about 43,000 clones; under 95% are singletons. Blood was sampled at baseline, cycle 4 day 1, and cycle 7 day 1. The V call is TRBV23-1, the J call TRBJ1-2; no clear D gene. TRBV23-1 is noted as an ORF with a role that remains uncertain. This material consisted of CD4+ or CD8+ T cells sorted from blood, taken in a trial of the OX40 agonist ivuxolimab. The receptor comes from an adult with an advanced solid tumor such as melanoma, head and neck, liver or kidney cancer. Written as DNA, the CDR3 is TGCGCCAACCCACCTAACTATGGCTACACCTTC. This translates into CANPPNYGYTF.